This entry features one T cell receptor beta chain sequence. This clonotype appeared a few times. No antigen is known for it. No base qualities exist here, and no much larger clone lies one base off it. This entry comes from a study of identical twins (dated by TCRdb to 2016 to 2018). For the wider study: TCR alpha and beta repertoires from monozygotic twins, unrelated adults of various ages and cord blood were deep-sequenced to test whether fetal clonotypes persist. Replicate twin experiments were performed at different times using different library preparation protocols to rule out contamination.

The library was prepared using 5' RACE. Sequencing was carried out with an Illumina HiSeq 2000. Template switching introduced a universal primer binding site; the final cDNA contained a unique molecular identifier, enabling accurate counting of TCR cDNA molecules. Specific primers in the conserved constant-segment region were used to synthesize first-strand cDNA for the TCR alpha and beta chains. Each cDNA library was double barcoded, with a SMART-Mk sample barcode plus Illumina barcodes, to control for contamination. TruSeq adapter sequences and Illumina sample barcodes were added in two successive PCR steps. Sequencing of the TCR alpha and beta cDNA libraries was done on the Illumina HiSeq platform using custom primers. Concerning the study's data processing: MiGEC was used to process raw reads and extract unique molecular identifiers, and MiXCR was used to find CDR3 positions. Recombination models were inferred per individual with the repgenHMM and IGoR tools using an EM algorithm. The analysis of shared clonotypes was done with the tcR package in R, with sharing normalized by the product of cloneset sizes. To study raw recombination free of thymic and clonal selection effects, out-of-frame nonproductive sequences were analyzed. Through fastp at Q25 and MiXCR, TCRdb rebuilt clones from the public reads, retaining in-frame beta chains. Entries that share a CDR3 protein sequence are merged under the most common genes and DNA. The V and J calls, along with clone size, are taken from TCRdb and not from the paper's own processing. The table for this sample lists hundreds of thousands of distinct CDR3 sequences; approximately 24% of them were counted only once. The ten biggest clones cover about 3% of the sample.

Here is what the overall study found, with its caveats: Because the same donors could not be followed over many years, the conclusions depended on cross-sectional statistical analysis. In beta out-of-frame sequences, excess twin sharing was weaker, because having fewer shared sequences lowered the signal-to-noise ratio. In monozygotic twins, recombination models systematically underestimated out-of-frame TCR alpha sharing, but the models matched the sharing seen between unrelated individuals. Compared with coincidental sharing between unrelated individuals, out-of-frame TCR alpha sequences shared between twins showed an excess of sequences with low generation probability. Zero-insertion analyses could be partly confounded by invariant T cells such as MAIT and iNKT, though diverse VJ usage argued against such confounding for most clonotypes. Abundant cord blood beta clonotypes carried fewer insertions; young adult naive repertoires showed a weaker similar trend, while memory repertoires showed none.

Cut back by 0 bases and 4 bases, the V and J ends lie 18 bases apart. Looking up the germline V gene yields CDR1 SGHRS and CDR2 YFSETQ. The CDR3 numbers 17 residues from cysteine through phenylalanine. The only DNA kept is the CDR3, 51 bases in frame from the first base. Every donor in the study was a healthy Caucasian. Three pairs of female monozygotic twins, all aged about 18 to 29 years, made up the twin cohort. Positive isolation kits from Invitrogen were used to isolate CD4+ and CD8+ T cell populations. The data also belong to a second study, concerning T cells expressing NK-cell markers. Looking at the second paper: Three sorted T-cell subsets (CD3+CD56+NKG2C+, CD3+CD56+NKG2C- and CD3+CD56-NKG2C+) from fewer than 10 donors had their TCR beta-chain repertoires profiled. Among the eight sequenced donors, only one was HCMV-seronegative, while the other seven were HCMV-seropositive. In several experiments an anti-gammadeltaTCR antibody was added to restrict sorting to alphabetaTCR-expressing T cells. In over 5 donors, the dominant CD3+CD56+NKG2C+ clonotypes were among the top 10 CD8+ clonotypes and accounted for roughly 1.0-8% of CD8+ T cells. Those dominant clonotypes were again the most abundant among CD3+CD56-NKG2C+ cells in a few donors, at roughly 28.3-60.1%. Whether the expanded NKG2C-expressing T cell clones were specific for HCMV antigens was left unclear. The study sequenced eight donors, all healthy volunteers chosen at random: three men and five women. HCMV-specific IgG was detected in serum with a commercial ELISA kit to determine HCMV serostatus. MIGEC was used to demultiplex reads and group reads by UMI, and MiTCR was used to assemble and quantify clonotypes. To remove erroneous sequences, TCR cDNA sequences were retained only when supported by two or more reads. The tcR package was used for downstream repertoire analysis, and clonotypes were matched between fractions using CDR3 nucleotide sequence together with V segment. VDJmatch was used to annotate antigen specificity against VDJdb, with one amino acid substitution in CDR3 allowed.

This TCR was sampled from a young woman in good health. In this chain, TRBV5-1 is recombined with TRBJ2-3; TRBD1 is a weak D gene call, 5 bases matching. Input material: CD4+ T cells sorted from blood. The CDR3 here reads CASSLARQPLRPDTQYF. The nucleotide sequence reads TGCGCCAGCAGCTTGGCCCGACAGCCCCTTCGGCCAGATACGCAGTATTTT.